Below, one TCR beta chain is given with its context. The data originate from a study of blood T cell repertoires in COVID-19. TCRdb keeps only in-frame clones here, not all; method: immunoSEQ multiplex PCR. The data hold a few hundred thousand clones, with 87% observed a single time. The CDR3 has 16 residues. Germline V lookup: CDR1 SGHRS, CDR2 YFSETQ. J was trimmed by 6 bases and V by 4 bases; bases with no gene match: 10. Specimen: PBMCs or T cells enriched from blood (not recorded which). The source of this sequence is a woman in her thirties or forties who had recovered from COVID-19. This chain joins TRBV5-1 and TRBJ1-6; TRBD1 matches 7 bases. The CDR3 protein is CASSPTTGPLNSPLHF. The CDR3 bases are TGCGCCAGCAGCCCGACGACAGGGCCTCTTAATTCACCCCTCCACTTT.